These 17 T cell receptor beta chains were sequenced from one sample in a study of molecular identifiers for immune sequencing clone quantification. MiXCR, run by TCRdb on the PCR reads, gives a single entry per CDR3 protein. In the table there are about 640,000 distinct CDR3 sequences, about 20% of which are singletons. Sequencing used naive CD8+ T cells from blood, with Jurkat cell RNA spiked in. Subset here: FACS-sorted CD8+CD4-CCR7+CD45RA+ naive T cells. These receptors were collected from a human donor in good health. Some libraries in this study had Jurkat cell RNA spiked in.

Concerning this clonotype: An end of the junction does not agree with germline; a read error may underlie this. Written as DNA, the CDR3 is TGTGCCAGCAGCTTAGCCACAGAGAGCTCCTACAATGTGCAGTTCTTC. Its translation: CASSLATESSYNVQFF. The chain joins TRBV7-6 to TRBJ2-1; no clear D gene. Germline lookup yields CDR1 SGHVS and CDR2 FNYEAQ. The CDR3 has 16 amino acids.

Ten or more counts support this clonotype. The chain joins TRBV12-3 or TRBV12-4 to TRBJ2-2, with 8 bases that match TRBD1. The CDR3 totals 16 residues. Unmatched junction bases numbered 10, after V lost 8 bases and J lost 2 bases. CDR3 region: CASQPPGQANTGELFF. The DNA of the CDR3 is TGTGCCAGCCAACCTCCGGGACAGGCTAACACCGGGGAGCTGTTTTTT.

About this clonotype: With a much larger clone just one base away, this may be a read error. This likely comes from a read error, as the CDR3 has no conserved phenylalanine or tryptophan at its end. V and J are TRBV7-9 and TRBJ2-7; D is uncertain. The V end lost 5 bases, the J end lost 9 bases, and 17 bases lay between the germline ends. The CDR3 extends over 13 amino acids. The germline gives CDR1 SEHNR, CDR2 FQNEAQ (reference sequence). CDR3 sequence (DNA): TGTGCCAGCAGCGAGACGACCCCGATGAGGCAGTACCTC. It yields the protein CASSETTPMRQYL.

In the case of this clonotype: Because it lacks the conserved phenylalanine or tryptophan at the end, this CDR3 is likely a read error. This chain connects TRBV7-9 to TRBJ2-1; no definite D call. Between the trimmed V and J ends, which lost 2 bases and 6 bases, there was a span of 5 bases. This CDR3 spans 12 amino acids. Germline CDR1 reads SEHNR; CDR2 reads FQNEAQ (reference sequence). The CDR3 here is CASSLPGNEQFL. CDR3 in DNA: TGTGCCAGCAGCTTACCAGGCAATGAGCAGTTCCTC.

In this sample, this clonotype turned up once. Being one base from a much bigger clone, this may be a read error. The CDR3 sequence is CSAIVLAGVVDTQHF. The CDR3 DNA reads as TGCAGTGCTATAGTCCTAGCGGGGGTGGTAGATACGCAGCATTTT. The gene calls are TRBV20-1 and TRBJ2-3, with D perhaps TRBD1 (5 bases). Matching the DNA end better, TRBJ1-5 makes the J call doubtful. Germline V gives CDR1 DFQATT, CDR2 SNEGSKA (reference sequence). This CDR3 contains 15 residues.

At least ten counts were recorded for this clonotype. The chain carries TRBV4-3 and TRBJ2-5; perhaps D is TRBD1 or TRBD2 (6 bases each). V was pared by 0 bases and J by 2 bases, with 19 bases between. The CDR3 has 18 residues. Germline assignment: CDR1 LGHNA and CDR2 YSLEER. CDR3 residues: CASSQDYRGRMEQETQYF. CDR3 bases: TGCGCCAGCAGCCAAGATTACCGGGGGCGGATGGAGCAAGAGACCCAGTACTTC.

This clonotype showed up many times. The chain recombines TRBV2 with TRBJ2-3; 9 bases are a match to TRBD2. With V trimmed by 6 bases and J by 1 base, 5 bases remained unmatched. The germline gives CDR1 SNHLY, CDR2 FYNNEI. The CDR3 consists of 15 residues. In DNA form, the CDR3 reads TGTGCCAGCAGATTGGCGGGGGGGGGCACAGATACGCAGTATTTT. This gives the protein CASRLAGGGTDTQYF.

As to this clonotype: This may stem from a read error, because a much larger clone lies one nucleotide away. V and J are TRBV4-3 and TRBJ1-1; weak D call: TRBD1 (5 bases). CDR1 is LGHNA and CDR2 is YSLEER in the germline V gene. V was shortened by 0 bases and J by 5 bases, with 13 bases between the two germline ends. This CDR3 contains 15 residues. CDR3 nucleotides: TGCGCCAGCAGCCAAGAATCACGGGGGTATACTGAAGCTTTCTTT. This gives the protein CASSQESRGYTEAFF.

This clonotype occurred many times. The chain uses TRBV7-2 and TRBJ1-1, with D maybe TRBD1 (5 bases). The germline CDR1 and CDR2 sequences are SGHTA and FQGNSA. Trimming cost V 1 base and J 4 bases, with 13 bases left between them. The CDR3 length is 15 residues. The CDR3 is CASSLGGYRGTEAFF. CDR3 sequence (DNA): TGTGCCAGCAGCTTAGGGGGCTACCGGGGCACTGAAGCTTTCTTT.

With regard to this clonotype: The junction and the germline gene differ at one end; a read error may be behind it. The J gene is TRBJ2-2, the V gene TRBV6-5; tentatively, D is TRBD2 (6 bases). Per the germline V gene, CDR1 is MNHEY and CDR2 is SVGAGI. The CDR3 is 13 residues long. The CDR3, as DNA: TGTGCCAGCAGGCCAAAGTACACCGGGGGGCTGTTTTTT. Protein product: CASRPKYTGGLFF.

The chain combines TRBV20-1 with TRBJ2-1; D not certain. V was clipped by 1 base and J by 5 bases, with 18 bases between them. In germline, CDR1 is DFQATT, CDR2 SNEGSKA (reference sequence). This CDR3 region has 16 residues. CDR3 nucleotides: TGCAGTGCTAGAGGCCTTGACTGGGGAATAAACAATGAGCAGTTCTTC. Protein sequence: CSARGLDWGINNEQFF.

Worth noting for this clonotype: This clone may be a read error of a much larger clone one base away. The chain couples TRBV14 to TRBJ1-4; D possibly corresponds to TRBD1 (6 bases). Germline V gene data show CDR1 as SGHDN and CDR2 as FVKESK. CDR3 length: 19 amino acids. The CDR3 spells CASSHQYRGPRGENEKLLF. The CDR3 coding sequence is TGTGCCAGCAGCCATCAATACCGGGGGCCCAGGGGAGAGAATGAAAAACTGCTTTTT.

This clonotype was seen ten or more times. CDR3 coding DNA: TGTGCCAGCAGTGAAGGAGGGGCCTGGAATGAAAAACTGTTTTTT. It translates to CASSEGGAWNEKLFF. The rearrangement joins TRBV2 to TRBJ1-4; TRBD1 is a possible D gene (5 bases). CDR3 length: 15 residues. The germline V gene encodes CDR1 SNHLY and CDR2 FYNNEI. Trimming took 1 base from V and 5 from J, leaving 11 bases between them.

This rearrangement joins TRBV27 to TRBJ2-1; D gene uncertain. V lost 0 bases and J 6 bases, leaving 6 bases between the germline ends. CDR1 is MNHEY and CDR2 is SMNVEV in the germline V gene (reference sequence). This CDR3 comprises 13 residues. CDR3 residues: CASSLSSRNEQFF. CDR3 DNA: TGTGCCAGCAGTTTATCCAGCCGCAATGAGCAGTTCTTC.

Concerning this clonotype itself: Sequence at one end of the junction differs from germline and may be a read error. The genes are TRBV19 and TRBJ2-7, with D unresolved. The CDR3 has 14 amino acids. Looked up from germline, CDR1 is LNHDA and CDR2 is SQIVND (reference sequence). This chain's CDR3 is CVSSLGHSSYEQYF. The CDR3 DNA sequence: TGTGTCAGTAGTCTCGGCCATAGCTCCTACGAGCAGTACTTC.

This clonotype occurred a few times. The V gene is TRBV20-1, the J gene TRBJ2-7; D might be TRBD1 or TRBD2, each matching 5 bases. Germline CDR1 reads DFQATT; CDR2 reads SNEGSKA (reference sequence). The CDR3 runs to 14 residues. V lost 3 bases, J lost 7 bases, and 19 bases lay in between. Here the CDR3 reads CSASDSVEGFEQYF. The CDR3 region has the DNA TGCAGTGCTAGCGACAGTGTTGAGGGTTTTGAGCAGTACTTC.

This clonotype has at least ten counts. This chain joins TRBV19 and TRBJ2-3, with TRBD2 matching 7 bases. V lost 3 bases to trimming and J lost 1 base; unmatched junction nucleotides: 4. Per the germline V gene, CDR1 is LNHDA and CDR2 is SQIVND (reference sequence). The CDR3 runs to 15 residues. The CDR3 nucleotides are TGTGCCAGTAGTATCGGCGCGGGGGGCACAGATACGCAGTATTTT. Its protein is CASSIGAGGTDTQYF.